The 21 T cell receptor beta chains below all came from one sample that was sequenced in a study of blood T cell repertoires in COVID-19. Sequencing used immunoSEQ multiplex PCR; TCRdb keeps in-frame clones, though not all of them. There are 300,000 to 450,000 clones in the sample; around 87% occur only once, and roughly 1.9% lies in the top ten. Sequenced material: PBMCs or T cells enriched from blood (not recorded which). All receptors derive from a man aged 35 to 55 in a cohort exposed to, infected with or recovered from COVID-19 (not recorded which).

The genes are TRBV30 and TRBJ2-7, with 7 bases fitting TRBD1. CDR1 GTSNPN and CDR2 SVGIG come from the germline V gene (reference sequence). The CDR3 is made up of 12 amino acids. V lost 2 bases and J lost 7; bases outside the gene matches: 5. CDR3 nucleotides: TGTGCCTGGAGTACGACAGGGCGGGAGCAGTACTTC. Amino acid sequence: CAWSTTGREQYF.

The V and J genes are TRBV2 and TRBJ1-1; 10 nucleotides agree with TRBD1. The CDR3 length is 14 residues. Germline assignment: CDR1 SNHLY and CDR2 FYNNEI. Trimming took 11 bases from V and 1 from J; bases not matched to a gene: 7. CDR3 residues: CAGIRDRGNTEAFF. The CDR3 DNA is TGTGCCGGGATCCGGGACAGGGGGAACACTGAAGCTTTCTTT. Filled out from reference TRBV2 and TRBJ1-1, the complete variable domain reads EPEVTQTPSHQVTQMGQEVILRCVPISNHLYFYWYRQILGQKVEFLVSFYNNEISEKSEIFDDQFSVERPDGSNFTLKIRSTKLEDSAMYFCAGIRDRGNTEAFFGQGTRLTVV.

CDR3 residues: CATRNQVNTEAFF. As DNA, the CDR3 is TGTGCAACCAGAAACCAAGTTAACACTGAAGCTTTCTTT. The rearrangement uses TRBV7-2 and TRBJ1-1; D not certain. The CDR3 is made up of 13 amino acids. In germline, CDR1 is SGHTA, CDR2 FQGNSA.

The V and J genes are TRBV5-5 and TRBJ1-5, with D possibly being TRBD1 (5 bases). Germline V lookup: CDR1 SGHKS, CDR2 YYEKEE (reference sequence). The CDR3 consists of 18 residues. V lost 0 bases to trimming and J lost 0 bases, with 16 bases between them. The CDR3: CASSLGVAGWSSNQPQHF. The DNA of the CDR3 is TGTGCCAGCAGCTTGGGAGTTGCAGGGTGGAGTAGCAATCAGCCCCAGCATTTT.

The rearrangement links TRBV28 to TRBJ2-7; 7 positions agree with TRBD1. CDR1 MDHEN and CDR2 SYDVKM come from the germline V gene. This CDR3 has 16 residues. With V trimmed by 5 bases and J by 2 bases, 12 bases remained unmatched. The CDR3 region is CASSTHRGNLPYEQYF. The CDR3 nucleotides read TGTGCCAGCAGTACCCACAGGGGTAATCTCCCCTACGAGCAGTACTTC.

Here the CDR3 DNA reads TGTGCCACCAGCAGAGATGGGACTAGCCAAAGCACAGATACGCAGTATTTT. Translating it yields CATSRDGTSQSTDTQYF. V is TRBV15 and J is TRBJ2-3; the match to TRBD2 covers 9 bases. Trimming cost V 0 bases and J 0 bases; bases outside gene matches: 4. The CDR3 is 17 residues long. The V gene's germline CDR1 is LNHNV and CDR2 YYDKDF (reference sequence).

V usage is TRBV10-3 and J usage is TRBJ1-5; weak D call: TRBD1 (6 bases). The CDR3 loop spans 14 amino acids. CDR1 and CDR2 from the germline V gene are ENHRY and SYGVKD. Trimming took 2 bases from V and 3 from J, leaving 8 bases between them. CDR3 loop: CAISEGQTNQPQHF. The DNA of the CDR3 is TGTGCCATCAGTGAGGGACAGACCAATCAGCCCCAGCATTTT.

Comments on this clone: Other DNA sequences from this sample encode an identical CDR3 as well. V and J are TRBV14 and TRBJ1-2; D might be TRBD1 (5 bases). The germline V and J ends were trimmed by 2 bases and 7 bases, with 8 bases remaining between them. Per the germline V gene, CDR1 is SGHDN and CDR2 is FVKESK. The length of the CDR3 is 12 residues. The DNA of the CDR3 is TGTGCCAGCAGCCAAACAGGAGTTGGCTACACCTTC. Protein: CASSQTGVGYTF.

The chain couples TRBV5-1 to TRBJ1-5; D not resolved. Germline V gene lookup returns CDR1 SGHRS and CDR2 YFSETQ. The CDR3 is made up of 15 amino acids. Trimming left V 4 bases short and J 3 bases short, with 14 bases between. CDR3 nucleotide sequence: TGCGCCAGCAGCCTAGATTATGCACCCAATCAGCCCCAGCATTTT. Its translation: CASSLDYAPNQPQHF.

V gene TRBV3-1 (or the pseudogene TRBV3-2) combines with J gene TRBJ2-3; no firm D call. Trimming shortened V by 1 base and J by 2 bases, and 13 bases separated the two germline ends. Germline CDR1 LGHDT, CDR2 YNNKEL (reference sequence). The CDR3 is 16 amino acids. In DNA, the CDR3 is TGTGCCAGCAGCCAAGGAATGGCGGTCCACACAGATACGCAGTATTTT. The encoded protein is CASSQGMAVHTDTQYF.

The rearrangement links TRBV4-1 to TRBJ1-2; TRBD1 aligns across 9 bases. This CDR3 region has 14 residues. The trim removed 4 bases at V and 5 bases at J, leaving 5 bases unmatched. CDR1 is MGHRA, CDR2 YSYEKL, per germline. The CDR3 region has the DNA TGCGCCAGCAGCCCGGGACAGGGCCATTATGGCTACACCTTC. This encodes CASSPGQGHYGYTF.

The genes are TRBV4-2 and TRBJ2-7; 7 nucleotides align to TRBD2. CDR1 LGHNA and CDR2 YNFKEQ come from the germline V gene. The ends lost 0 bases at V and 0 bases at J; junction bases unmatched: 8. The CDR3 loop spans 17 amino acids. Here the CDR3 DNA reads TGTGCCAGCAGCCAAGAAGGTGTGGGCGGGAGCTCCTACGAGCAGTACTTC. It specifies CASSQEGVGGSSYEQYF.

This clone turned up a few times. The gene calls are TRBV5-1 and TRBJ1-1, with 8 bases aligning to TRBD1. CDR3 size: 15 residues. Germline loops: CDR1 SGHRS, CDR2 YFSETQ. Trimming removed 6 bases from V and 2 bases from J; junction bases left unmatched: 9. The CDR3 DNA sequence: TGCGCCAGCAATAAGGACAGGGTCGGAAACACTGAAGCTTTCTTT. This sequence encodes CASNKDRVGNTEAFF.

The CDR3 reads CATSSRMGAEQFF. The CDR3 DNA is TGTGCCACCAGCTCCAGGATGGGGGCTGAGCAGTTCTTC. The rearrangement joins TRBV15 to TRBJ2-1; D may be TRBD1 (6 bases). The germline V and J ends were trimmed by 5 bases and 9 bases, with 14 bases remaining between them. The CDR3 runs to 13 residues. Per the germline V gene, CDR1 is LNHNV and CDR2 is YYDKDF (reference sequence).

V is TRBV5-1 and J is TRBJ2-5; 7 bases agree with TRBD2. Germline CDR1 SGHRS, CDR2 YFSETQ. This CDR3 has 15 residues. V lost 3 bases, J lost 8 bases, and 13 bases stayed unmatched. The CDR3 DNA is TGCGCCAGCAGCTCCCAATTAGGGGACTACTTAACCCAGTACTTC. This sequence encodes CASSSQLGDYLTQYF.

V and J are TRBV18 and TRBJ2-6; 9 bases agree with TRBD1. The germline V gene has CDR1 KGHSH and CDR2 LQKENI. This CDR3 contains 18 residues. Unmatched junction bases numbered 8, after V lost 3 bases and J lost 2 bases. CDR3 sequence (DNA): TGTGCCAGCTCACCGTTCCTGGGACAGGGACCTGGGGCCAACGTCCTGACTTTC. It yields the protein CASSPFLGQGPGANVLTF.

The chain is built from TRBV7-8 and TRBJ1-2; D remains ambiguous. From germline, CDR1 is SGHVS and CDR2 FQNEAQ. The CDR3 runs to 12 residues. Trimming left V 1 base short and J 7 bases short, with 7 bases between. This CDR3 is CASSLEDFGYTF. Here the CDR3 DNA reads TGTGCCAGCAGCTTAGAGGACTTTGGCTACACCTTC. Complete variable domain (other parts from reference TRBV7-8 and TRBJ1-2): GAGVSQSPRYKVAKRGQDVALRCDPISGHVSLFWYQQALGQGPEFLTYFQNEAQLDKSGLPSDRFFAERPEGSVSTLKIQRTQQEDSAVYLCASSLEDFGYTFGSGTRLTVV.

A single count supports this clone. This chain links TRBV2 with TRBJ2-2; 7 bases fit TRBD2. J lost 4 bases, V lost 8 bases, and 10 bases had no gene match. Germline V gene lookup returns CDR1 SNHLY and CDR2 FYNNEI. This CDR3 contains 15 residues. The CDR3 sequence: CASRSSGPSTGELFF. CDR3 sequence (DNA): TGTGCCAGCCGCTCTAGCGGACCGAGCACCGGGGAGCTGTTTTTT.

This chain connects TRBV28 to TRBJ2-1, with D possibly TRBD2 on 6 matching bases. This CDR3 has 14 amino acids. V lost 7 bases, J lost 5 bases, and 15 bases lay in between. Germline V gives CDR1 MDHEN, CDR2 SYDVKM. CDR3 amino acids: CASKGIAEHNEQFF. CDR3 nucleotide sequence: TGTGCCAGCAAAGGGATAGCGGAACACAATGAGCAGTTCTTC.

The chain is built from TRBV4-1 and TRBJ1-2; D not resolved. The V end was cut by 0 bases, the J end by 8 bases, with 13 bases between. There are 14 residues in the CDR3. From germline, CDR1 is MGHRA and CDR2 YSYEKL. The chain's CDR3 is CASSQDSGLFGYTF. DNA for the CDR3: TGCGCCAGCAGCCAAGATTCGGGTTTGTTCGGCTACACCTTC.

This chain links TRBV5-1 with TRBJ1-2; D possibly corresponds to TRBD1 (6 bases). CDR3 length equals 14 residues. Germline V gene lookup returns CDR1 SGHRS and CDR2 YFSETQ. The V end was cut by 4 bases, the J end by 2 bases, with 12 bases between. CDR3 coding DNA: TGCGCCAGCAGCGGTCAGGGGCAGAACTATGGCTACACCTTC. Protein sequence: CASSGQGQNYGYTF.